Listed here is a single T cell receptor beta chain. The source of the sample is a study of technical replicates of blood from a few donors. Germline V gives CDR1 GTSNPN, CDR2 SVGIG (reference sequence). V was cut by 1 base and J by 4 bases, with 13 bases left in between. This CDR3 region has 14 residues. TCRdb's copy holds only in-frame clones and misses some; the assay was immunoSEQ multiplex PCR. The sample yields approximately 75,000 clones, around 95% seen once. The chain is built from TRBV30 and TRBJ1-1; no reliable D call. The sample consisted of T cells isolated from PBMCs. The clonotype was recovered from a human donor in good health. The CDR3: CAWSGVTPSTEAFF. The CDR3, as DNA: TGTGCCTGGAGTGGGGTGACTCCCTCCACTGAAGCTTTCTTT. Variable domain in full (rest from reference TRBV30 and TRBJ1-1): SQTIHQWPATLVQPVGSPLSLECTVEGTSNPNLYWYRQAAGRGLQLLFYSVGIGQISSEVPQNLSASRPQDRQFILSSKKLLLSDSGFYLCAWSGVTPSTEAFFGQGTRLTVV.